Listed below are T cell receptor beta chains from one sample, sequenced in a study of OX40 agonist ivuxolimab in advanced cancers. TCRdb keeps only in-frame clones here, not all; method: immunoSEQ multiplex PCR. The data contain under 90,000 clones, more than 80% of them singletons. The sample in question was CD4+ or CD8+ T cells sorted from blood, obtained in a trial of the OX40 agonist ivuxolimab. The receptors here all came from an adult with an advanced solid tumor such as melanoma, head and neck, liver or kidney cancer. The CDR3 runs from the conserved cysteine through the conserved F or W. A D gene is named only where the DNA matches it firmly. Some rows mark clone size as missing; the rest say once, few, many or name a class of expanded clone.

CDR3 DNA	CDR3 protein	D gene	CDR3 length	clone size	V gene	J gene
TGTGCCAGCAGGAGGCCGGGACTAGCGGGCCAAGAGACCCAGTACTTC	CASRRPGLAGQETQYF	TRBD2	16	.	TRBV25-1	TRBJ2-5
TGTGCCAGCAGCCGTAACACTGAAGCTTTCTTT	CASSRNTEAFF	.	11	.	TRBV7-2	TRBJ1-1
TGTGCCAGCAGCTGGGACAGGGGACGCTCGTCCCAGCATTTT	CASSWDRGRSSQHF	TRBD1	14	.	TRBV16	TRBJ1-5
TGTGCCATCGGGACTTCTGGAAGCTCCTACGAGCAGTACTTC	CAIGTSGSSYEQYF	.	14	.	TRBV28	TRBJ2-7
TGTGCCAGCAGCCGGTACACCGGGGAGCTGTTTTTT	CASSRYTGELFF	.	12	.	TRBV5-6	TRBJ2-2
TGTGCCAGCAGTGACGGACTAGCGGGCCAGTTCTACGAGCAGTACTTC	CASSDGLAGQFYEQYF	TRBD2	16	.	TRBV6-1	TRBJ2-7
TGTGCCAGCAGCCGACGAGGGAGTGGGCCCCAAGAGACCCAGTACTTC	CASSRRGSGPQETQYF	.	16	.	TRBV9	TRBJ2-5
TGCGCCAGCAGCCACCTGGGGGGTTCTGGAAACACTATATATTTT	CASSHLGGSGNTIYF	.	15	.	TRBV5-1	TRBJ1-3
TGTGCCAGCAGCGTAACGGGACAGGGTGGTGAAGCTTTCTTT	CASSVTGQGGEAFF	TRBD1	14	many	TRBV9	TRBJ1-1
TGTGCCAGCGGGACAGGGAACACTGAAGCTTTCTTT	CASGTGNTEAFF	TRBD1	12	.	TRBV2	TRBJ1-1
TGTGCCAGCAGCTTGGGACAGAAAGAGACCCAGTACTTC	CASSLGQKETQYF	.	13	once	TRBV5-6	TRBJ2-5
TGTGCCAGCAGCCCAAAGACCCTATCAGGGGGCCCTTTCTACGAGCAGTACTTC	CASSPKTLSGGPFYEQYF	TRBD1	18	.	TRBV11-2	TRBJ2-7
TGTGCCAGCAGTTCGCAGAGGGTCTACGAGCAGTACTTC	CASSSQRVYEQYF	.	13	.	TRBV6-5	TRBJ2-7
TGTGCCAGCAGCTCGACAGGGTTGCACACCGGGGAGCTGTTTTTT	CASSSTGLHTGELFF	TRBD1	15	.	TRBV7-7	TRBJ2-2
TGTGCCAGCAACGACATCCCTGGCTCCTACGAGCAGTACTTC	CASNDIPGSYEQYF	.	14	.	TRBV6-5	TRBJ2-7
TGTGCCAGCACTCGAGGCGGACTAGCGGGAGTTAACGAGCAGTACTTC	CASTRGGLAGVNEQYF	TRBD2	16	.	TRBV2	TRBJ2-7
TGTGCCAGCAGCGAAAGGGCCGATAGCTCCTACGAGCAGTACTTC	CASSERADSSYEQYF	.	15	.	TRBV7-3	TRBJ2-7
TGTGCCAGCAGTTTATCGCTGGGGGTCGATACGCAGTATTTT	CASSLSLGVDTQYF	.	14	.	TRBV27	TRBJ2-3
TGTGCCAGCAGCGTAGACAGGGGCCAAGAGACCCAGTACTTC	CASSVDRGQETQYF	TRBD1	14	.	TRBV7-7	TRBJ2-5
TGTGCCAGCAGCGTAGGAGAGCACCTAATAAACTATGGCTACACCTTC	CASSVGEHLINYGYTF	.	16	.	TRBV9	TRBJ1-2
TGTGCCAGCAGCGTAGCTAACCAGATGGGTGAGCAGTTCTTC	CASSVANQMGEQFF	.	14	.	TRBV9	TRBJ2-1
TGTGCCAGCAGCACGCCCAGAGACACGGCGGAGCTGTTTTTT	CASSTPRDTAELFF	.	14	.	TRBV7-8	TRBJ2-2
TGTGCCAGCAGACCCGACGGCCTCTATAATTCACCCCTCCACTTT	CASRPDGLYNSPLHF	.	15	once	TRBV6-4	TRBJ1-6
TGTGCCAGCAGGCCCTCGGGGACTAGCGGGAGGATCCACAATGAGCAGTTCTTC	CASRPSGTSGRIHNEQFF	TRBD2	18	.	TRBV5-4	TRBJ2-1
TGTGCCAGCGGCCTAGCGGAGCGCACAGATACGCAGTATTTT	CASGLAERTDTQYF	TRBD2	14	.	TRBV18	TRBJ2-3
TGTGCCAGCAGCTCTTTTCTTTCCGGGACAGCCAAGGAGCAGTACTTC	CASSSFLSGTAKEQYF	TRBD1	16	.	TRBV5-5	TRBJ2-7
TGTGCCAGCCGATCGGGGGCAGGGGGAGCAGATACGCAGTATTTT	CASRSGAGGADTQYF	.	15	.	TRBV19	TRBJ2-3
TGTGCCAGCAGCGAGGGGGGAGACTATGGCTACACCTTC	CASSEGGDYGYTF	.	13	.	TRBV5-4	TRBJ1-2
TGTGCCAGCAGTCAGCCGGGAGGTAACACCGGGGAGCTGTTTTTT	CASSQPGGNTGELFF	TRBD2	15	.	TRBV5-6	TRBJ2-2
TGTGCCTGGAGCGAGGGGATAGATTCACCCCTCCACTTT	CAWSEGIDSPLHF	.	13	.	TRBV30	TRBJ1-6
TGTGCCATCACGGGGGGCGGGGAGCTGTTTTTT	CAITGGGELFF	TRBD2	11	.	TRBV10-3	TRBJ2-2
TGTGCCAGCAGTCCCCGACAGGGGGACCAAGAGACCCAGTACTTC	CASSPRQGDQETQYF	TRBD1	15	.	TRBV27	TRBJ2-5
TGTGCCAGCAGGCCGGGACAGGGTAATGAAAAACTGTTTTTT	CASRPGQGNEKLFF	TRBD1	14	.	TRBV6-5	TRBJ1-4
TGTGCCAGCAGCCGAGCCAGGGTCTCTGGAAACACCATATATTTT	CASSRARVSGNTIYF	.	15	once	TRBV6-5	TRBJ1-3
TGTGCCTGGAGTGGGGATAGCAATCAGCCCCAGCATTTT	CAWSGDSNQPQHF	.	13	.	TRBV30	TRBJ1-5
TGTGCCTGGAGTGTACGGGGTAGCGGGCTCTCCTACAATGAGCAGTTCTTC	CAWSVRGSGLSYNEQFF	TRBD2	17	.	TRBV30	TRBJ2-1
TGTGCCAGCAGCTTGGGACCGACTGGCTACGAGCAGTACTTC	CASSLGPTGYEQYF	.	14	.	TRBV5-5	TRBJ2-7
TGTGCCAGCAGTGATGGCCTGTGGAATGTGCCCCAGCATTTT	CASSDGLWNVPQHF	.	14	.	TRBV6-6	TRBJ1-5
TGTGCCAGCTCCCTTAGCGGGAGGGAGACCCAGTACTTC	CASSLSGRETQYF	TRBD2	13	.	TRBV18	TRBJ2-5
TGTGCCAGCAGCTTATCTAGCGGGGTTGTCTATGAGCAGTTCTTC	CASSLSSGVVYEQFF	TRBD2	15	.	TRBV11-2	TRBJ2-1
TGTGCCAGCAGTAGACGAACAGGCACAGATACGCAGTATTTT	CASSRRTGTDTQYF	.	14	.	TRBV7-2	TRBJ2-3
TGTGCCAGCAGCTTAGGACCGATCTACGAGCAGTACTTC	CASSLGPIYEQYF	.	13	.	TRBV7-3	TRBJ2-7
TGTGCCACCAGCAGAGATCTGTGGACAGCTTACACAGATACGCAGTATTTT	CATSRDLWTAYTDTQYF	.	17	.	TRBV15	TRBJ2-3
TGTGCCAGCAGTCCAGGGACAGGGGGATCCTATGGCTACACCTTC	CASSPGTGGSYGYTF	TRBD1	15	.	TRBV5-4	TRBJ1-2
TGTGCCAGCAGAGGCGGAAACACCATATATTTT	CASRGGNTIYF	.	11	.	TRBV7-2	TRBJ1-3
TGTGCCAGCAGCTTAGCGCCCTCCTCCTACAATGAGCAGTTCTTC	CASSLAPSSYNEQFF	.	15	.	TRBV7-9	TRBJ2-1
TGTGCCACCAGCAGAATCCGGGACAGGGTGTCATTCACTGAAGCTTTCTTT	CATSRIRDRVSFTEAFF	TRBD1	17	.	TRBV15	TRBJ1-1
TGCGCCAGCAGCTGGAACAGGGGGCATGGGTCACCCCTCCACTTT	CASSWNRGHGSPLHF	TRBD1	15	.	TRBV5-1	TRBJ1-6
TGTGCCAGTAGTATCCCGCCGACTAGCTCCGGGGAGCTGTTTTTT	CASSIPPTSSGELFF	TRBD2	15	.	TRBV19	TRBJ2-2
TGTGCCAGCAGTCGTCCGGGACATCCTGGAAACACCATATATTTT	CASSRPGHPGNTIYF	.	15	.	TRBV28	TRBJ1-3
TGCGCCAGCACTTACGATCGGGCTTCTTTCGAGCAGTACTTC	CASTYDRASFEQYF	.	14	.	TRBV5-1	TRBJ2-7
TGTGCCAGCAGCTTAATGGGGACAGAGGGAGAGACCCAGTACTTC	CASSLMGTEGETQYF	TRBD1	15	.	TRBV7-8	TRBJ2-5
TGTGCCAGCAGAGGGACAGGGGGCAGTAATTCACCCCTCCACTTT	CASRGTGGSNSPLHF	TRBD1	15	.	TRBV28	TRBJ1-6
TGTGCCAGCAGCCCCCGGAGTGGAGAGACCCAGTACTTC	CASSPRSGETQYF	.	13	.	TRBV11-3	TRBJ2-5
TGTGCCAGCAGCGTCACAGGGATTGGCGGCTACACCTTC	CASSVTGIGGYTF	.	13	.	TRBV5-8	TRBJ1-2
TGTGCCAGCAGTCGTACCGTAGGGGCGAACACTGAAGCTTTCTTT	CASSRTVGANTEAFF	.	15	.	TRBV28	TRBJ1-1
TGCGCCAGCAGCTTGGATGGGATGAACACTGAAGCTTTCTTT	CASSLDGMNTEAFF	.	14	once	TRBV5-1	TRBJ1-1
TGTGCCAGCAGCCCCGGGACCTTCCTTGAAAAACTGTTTTTT	CASSPGTFLEKLFF	.	14	.	TRBV7-8	TRBJ1-4
TGTGCCAGCAACCGGGACAGCTACGAGCAGTACTTC	CASNRDSYEQYF	TRBD1	12	.	TRBV5-8	TRBJ2-7
TGCGCCAGCAGCTTGCCGACAGGAGTTAGCACAGATACGCAGTATTTT	CASSLPTGVSTDTQYF	.	16	.	TRBV5-1	TRBJ2-3